This T cell receptor beta chain stems from a study of blood T cell repertoires in COVID-19. About the research overall: The United States, Italy and Spain were the sources of the acute and convalescent COVID-19 samples. Sources were T cells, B-cell-depleted T cells, or PBMCs; the material itself was cDNA or gDNA.

Looked up from germline, CDR1 is SNHLY and CDR2 is FYNNEI. The V and J ends lost 5 bases and 9 bases respectively, with 14 bases between them. The CDR3 sequence is 13 residues long. In the source study's methods: Amplification from reference gene primers served as the basis for estimated nucleated cell counts. Assay: immunoSEQ multiplex PCR; the TCRdb copy retains only in-frame clones and omits some. V and J calls and clone size follow that table, whereas D and trimming were derived from the DNA. The sample consists of some 50,000 clones, about nine tenths of them appearing once. The sample was peripheral blood. This receptor was obtained from a man older than 75 with acute or convalescent COVID-19. The chain employs TRBV2 and TRBJ2-4; tentative D call: TRBD2 (5 bases). In DNA, the CDR3 is TGTGCCAGCAGTAGCGATTCGGGGAGCATTCAGTACTTC. Its protein product is CASSSDSGSIQYF.